This record covers a single T cell receptor (beta chain). At one boundary the junction diverges from the germline segment, which might be a read error. Germline V gene lookup returns CDR1 MNHEY and CDR2 SVGEGT. This CDR3 has 17 residues. The entry originates in a study of blood T cell repertoires in COVID-19. Turning to the study itself: The samples span acute and convalescent COVID-19 from the United States, Italy and Spain.

Here immunoSEQ multiplex PCR was the method, and the copy in TCRdb shows in-frame clones only, minus some. The sample includes a few hundred thousand clones, about nine tenths of them seen just once. The genes are TRBV6-2 or TRBV6-3 and TRBJ2-6; TRBD1 aligns across 9 bases. The sequenced sample consisted of peripheral blood. This clonotype was obtained from a woman in her 50s with COVID-19, enrolled during active disease. This CDR3 reads CASSSPGQGRLSPLSAF. The CDR3 coding sequence is TGTGCCAGCAGTTCGCCGGGACAGGGAAGGCTTTCGCCTCTTTCGGCTTTC.